This TCR beta chain came from a study of Ad26.COV2.S vaccination and SARS-CoV-2 variants. Study-level results: Vaccine and placebo groups showed comparable non-spike TCR breadth.

Profiled with immunoSEQ multiplex PCR; TCRdb holds only in-frame clones, not every one. Here the sample spans about 350,000 clones, around 89% being singletons. On this clone: What it binds is not known.

Indicated treatment: around 19 received Ad26.COV2.S at low or high dose, single or two shots; several received placebo; per-sample allocation not given. Repertoires come from day 63 after the first vaccine or placebo injection. Trimming shortened V by 1 base and J by 6 bases, and 18 bases separated the two germline ends. This CDR3 contains 16 residues. The germline V gene has CDR1 SGHTA and CDR2 FQGNSA. The V gene is TRBV7-2, the J gene TRBJ1-2; maybe TRBD1 (6 bases). This sequence was found in a person aged 18 to 59 who received the Ad26.COV2.S COVID-19 vaccine or a placebo. The source was peripheral blood, collected in a trial of Ad26.COV2.S vaccine versus placebo. The DNA for the CDR3 is TGTGCCAGCAGCTTAGGTGGGGGGCGTTCTTACCATGGCTACACCTTC. This sequence encodes CASSLGGGRSYHGYTF.